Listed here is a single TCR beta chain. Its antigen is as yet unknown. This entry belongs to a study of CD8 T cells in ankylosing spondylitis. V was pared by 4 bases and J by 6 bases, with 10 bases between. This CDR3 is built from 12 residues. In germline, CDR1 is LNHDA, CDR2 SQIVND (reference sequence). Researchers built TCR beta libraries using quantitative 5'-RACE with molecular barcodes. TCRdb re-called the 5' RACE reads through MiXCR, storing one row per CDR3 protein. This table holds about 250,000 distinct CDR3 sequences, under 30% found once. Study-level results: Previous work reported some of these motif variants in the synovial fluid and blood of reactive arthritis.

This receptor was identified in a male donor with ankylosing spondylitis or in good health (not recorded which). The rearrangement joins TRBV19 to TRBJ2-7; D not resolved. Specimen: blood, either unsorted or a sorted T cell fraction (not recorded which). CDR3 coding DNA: TGTGCCAGTAGTAAGGCTAACCGCGAGCAGTACTTC. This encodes CASSKANREQYF. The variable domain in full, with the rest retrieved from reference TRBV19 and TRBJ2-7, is DGGITQSPKYLFRKEGQNVTLSCEQNLNHDAMYWYRQDPGQGLRLIYYSQIVNDFQKGDIAEGYSVSREKKESFPLTVTSAQKNPTAFYLCASSKANREQYFGPGTRLTVT.